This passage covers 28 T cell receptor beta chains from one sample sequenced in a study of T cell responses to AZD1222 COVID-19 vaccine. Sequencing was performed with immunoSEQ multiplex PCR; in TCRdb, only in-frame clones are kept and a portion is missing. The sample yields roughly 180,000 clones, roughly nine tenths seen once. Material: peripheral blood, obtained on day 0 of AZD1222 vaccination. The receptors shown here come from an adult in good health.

CDR3 nucleotide sequence: TGTGCCAGCAGTCCATCCCAGGGCACGAAGTACTTC. Translation: CASSPSQGTKYF. The rearrangement joins TRBV28 to TRBJ2-4; tentatively, D is TRBD1 (5 bases). Germline V gene sequence: CDR1 MDHEN, CDR2 SYDVKM. The V end lost 5 bases, the J end lost 14 bases, and 16 bases lay between the germline ends. The CDR3 length is 12 residues.

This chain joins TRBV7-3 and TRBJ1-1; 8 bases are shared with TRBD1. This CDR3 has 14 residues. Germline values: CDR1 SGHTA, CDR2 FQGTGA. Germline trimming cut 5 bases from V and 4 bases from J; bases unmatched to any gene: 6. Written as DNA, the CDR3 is TGTGCCAGCAGCCCAAGACAGGGGTCCACTGAAGCTTTCTTT. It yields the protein CASSPRQGSTEAFF.

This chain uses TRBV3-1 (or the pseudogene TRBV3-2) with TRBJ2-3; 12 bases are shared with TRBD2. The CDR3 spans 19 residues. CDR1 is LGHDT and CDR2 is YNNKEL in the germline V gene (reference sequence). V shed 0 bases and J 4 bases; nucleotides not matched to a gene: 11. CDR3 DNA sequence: TGTGCCAGCAGCCAAGATAACGGGCTAGCGGGAGGGCGGGCAGATACGCAGTATTTT. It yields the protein CASSQDNGLAGGRADTQYF.

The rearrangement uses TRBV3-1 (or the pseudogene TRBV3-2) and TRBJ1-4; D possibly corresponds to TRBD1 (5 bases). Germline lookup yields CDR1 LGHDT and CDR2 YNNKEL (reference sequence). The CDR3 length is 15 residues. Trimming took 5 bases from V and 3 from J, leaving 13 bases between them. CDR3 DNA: TGTGCCAGCAGCATCCGGGGGACGGCTAATGAAAAACTGTTTTTT. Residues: CASSIRGTANEKLFF.

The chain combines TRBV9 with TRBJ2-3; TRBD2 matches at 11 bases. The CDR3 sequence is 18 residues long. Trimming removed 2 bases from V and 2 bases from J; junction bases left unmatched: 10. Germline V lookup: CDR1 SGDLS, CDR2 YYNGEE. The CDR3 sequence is CASSVPLGLAGVTDTQYF. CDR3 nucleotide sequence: TGTGCCAGCAGCGTCCCCCTTGGACTAGCGGGTGTCACAGATACGCAGTATTTT.

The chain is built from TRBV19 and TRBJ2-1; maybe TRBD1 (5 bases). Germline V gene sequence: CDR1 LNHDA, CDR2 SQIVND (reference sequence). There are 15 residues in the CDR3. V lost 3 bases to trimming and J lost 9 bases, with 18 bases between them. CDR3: CASSILAQGRSEQFF. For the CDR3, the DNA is TGTGCCAGTAGTATCCTGGCCCAGGGCCGTAGTGAGCAGTTCTTC.

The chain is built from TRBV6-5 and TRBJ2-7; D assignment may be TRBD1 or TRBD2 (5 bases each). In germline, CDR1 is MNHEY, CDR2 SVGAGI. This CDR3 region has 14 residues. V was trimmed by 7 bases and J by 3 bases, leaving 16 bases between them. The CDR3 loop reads CASNLGTSRYEQYF. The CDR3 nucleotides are TGTGCCAGCAACTTAGGGACCTCTCGCTACGAGCAGTACTTC.

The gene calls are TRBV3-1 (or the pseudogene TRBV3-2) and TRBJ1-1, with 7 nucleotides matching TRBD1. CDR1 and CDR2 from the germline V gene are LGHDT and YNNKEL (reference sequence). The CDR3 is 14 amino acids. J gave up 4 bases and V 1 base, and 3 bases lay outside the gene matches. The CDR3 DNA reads TGTGCCAGCAGCCAAGCACCAGGGGGCACTGAAGCTTTCTTT. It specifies CASSQAPGGTEAFF.

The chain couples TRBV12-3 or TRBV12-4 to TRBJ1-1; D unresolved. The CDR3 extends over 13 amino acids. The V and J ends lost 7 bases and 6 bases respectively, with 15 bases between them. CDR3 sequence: CASKLVQVAEAFF. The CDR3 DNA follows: TGTGCCAGCAAACTCGTCCAGGTCGCTGAAGCTTTCTTT.

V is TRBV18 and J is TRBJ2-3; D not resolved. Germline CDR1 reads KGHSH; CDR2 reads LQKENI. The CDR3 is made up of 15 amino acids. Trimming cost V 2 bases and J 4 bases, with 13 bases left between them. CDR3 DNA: TGTGCCAGCTCACCAAGCAGGCTAGGTTCAGATACGCAGTATTTT. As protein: CASSPSRLGSDTQYF.

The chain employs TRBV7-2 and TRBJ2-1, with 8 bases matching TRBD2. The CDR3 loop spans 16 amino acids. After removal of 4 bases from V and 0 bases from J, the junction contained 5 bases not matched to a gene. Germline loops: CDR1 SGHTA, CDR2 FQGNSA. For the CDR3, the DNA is TGTGCCAGCAGCTCTAGCGGGCGGGGCTCCTACAATGAGCAGTTCTTC. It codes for CASSSSGRGSYNEQFF.

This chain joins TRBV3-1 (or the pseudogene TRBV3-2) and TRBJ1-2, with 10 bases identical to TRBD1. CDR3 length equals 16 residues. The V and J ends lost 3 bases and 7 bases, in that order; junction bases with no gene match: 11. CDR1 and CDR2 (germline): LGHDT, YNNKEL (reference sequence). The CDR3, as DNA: TGTGCCAGCAGCCAGGTATCGAGACAGGGGGCGGTTGGCTACACCTTC. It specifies CASSQVSRQGAVGYTF.

Written as DNA, the CDR3 is TGTGCCAGCAGCCGCTGGACTAGCGGGCCCTCCTACGAGCAGTACTTC. Translated, it gives CASSRWTSGPSYEQYF. This sequence joins TRBV7-9 and TRBJ2-7, with TRBD2 matching over 11 bases. With 5 bases clipped from V and 0 bases from J, the junction kept 6 bases outside the gene matches. Germline lookup yields CDR1 SEHNR and CDR2 FQNEAQ (reference sequence). The CDR3 has 16 amino acids.

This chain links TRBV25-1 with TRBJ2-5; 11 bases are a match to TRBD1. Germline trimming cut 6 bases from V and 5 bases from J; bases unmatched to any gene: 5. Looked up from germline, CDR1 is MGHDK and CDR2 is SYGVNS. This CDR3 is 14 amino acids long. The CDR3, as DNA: TGTGCCAGCAGCCCGGACAGGGGGCGGGAGACCCAGTACTTC. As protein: CASSPDRGRETQYF. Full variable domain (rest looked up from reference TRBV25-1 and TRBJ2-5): EADIYQTPRYLVIGTGKKITLECSQTMGHDKMYWYQQDPGMELHLIHYSYGVNSTEKGDLSSESTVSRIRTEHFPLTLESARPSHTSQYLCASSPDRGRETQYFGPGTRLLVL.

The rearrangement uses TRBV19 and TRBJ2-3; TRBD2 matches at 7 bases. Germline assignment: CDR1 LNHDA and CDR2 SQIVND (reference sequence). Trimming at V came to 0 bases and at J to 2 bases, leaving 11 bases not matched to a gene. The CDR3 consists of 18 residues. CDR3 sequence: CASSIEGREPYITDTQYF. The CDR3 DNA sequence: TGTGCCAGTAGTATAGAAGGGCGGGAGCCCTATATCACAGATACGCAGTATTTT.

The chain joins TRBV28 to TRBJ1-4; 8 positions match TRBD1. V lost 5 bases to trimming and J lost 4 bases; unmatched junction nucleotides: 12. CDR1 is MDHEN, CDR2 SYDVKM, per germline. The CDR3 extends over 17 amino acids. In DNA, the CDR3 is TGTGCCAGCAGTACCGGCGGACAGGGTCGGGATAATGAAAAACTGTTTTTT. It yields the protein CASSTGGQGRDNEKLFF.

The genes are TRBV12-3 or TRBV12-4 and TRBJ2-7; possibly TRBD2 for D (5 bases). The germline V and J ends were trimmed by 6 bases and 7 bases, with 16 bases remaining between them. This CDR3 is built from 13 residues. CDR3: CASSPAREWEQYF. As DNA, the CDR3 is TGTGCCAGCAGCCCGGCACGGGAATGGGAGCAGTACTTC.

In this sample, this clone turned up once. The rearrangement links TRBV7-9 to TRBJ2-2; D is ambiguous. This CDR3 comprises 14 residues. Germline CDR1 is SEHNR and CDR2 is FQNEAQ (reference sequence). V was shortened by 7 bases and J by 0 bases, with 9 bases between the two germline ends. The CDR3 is CASKGRANTGELFF. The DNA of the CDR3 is TGTGCCAGCAAGGGCCGGGCGAACACCGGGGAGCTGTTTTTT.

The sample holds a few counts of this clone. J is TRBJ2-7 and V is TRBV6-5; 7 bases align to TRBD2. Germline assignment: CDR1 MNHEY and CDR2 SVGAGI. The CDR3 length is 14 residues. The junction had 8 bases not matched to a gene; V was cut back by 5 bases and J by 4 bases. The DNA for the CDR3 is TGTGCCAGCAGTCCCCTGGGGGGGAGGTACGAGCAGTACTTC. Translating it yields CASSPLGGRYEQYF.

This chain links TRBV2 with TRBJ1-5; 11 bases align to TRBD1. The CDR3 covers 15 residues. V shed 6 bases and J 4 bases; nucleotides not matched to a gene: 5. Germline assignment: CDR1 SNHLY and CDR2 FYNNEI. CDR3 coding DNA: TGTGCCAGCAGCCATGGGACAGGGGGTAATCAGCCCCAGCATTTT. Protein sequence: CASSHGTGGNQPQHF.

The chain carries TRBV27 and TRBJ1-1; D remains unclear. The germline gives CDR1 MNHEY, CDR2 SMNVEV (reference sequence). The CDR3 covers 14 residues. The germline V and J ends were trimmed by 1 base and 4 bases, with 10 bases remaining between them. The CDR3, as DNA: TGTGCCAGCAGTTTATTCCAAATCGGCACTGAAGCTTTCTTT. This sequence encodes CASSLFQIGTEAFF.

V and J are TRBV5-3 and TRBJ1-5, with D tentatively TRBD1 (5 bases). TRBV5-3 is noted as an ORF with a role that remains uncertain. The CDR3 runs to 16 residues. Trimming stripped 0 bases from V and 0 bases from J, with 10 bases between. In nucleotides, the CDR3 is TGTGCCAGAAGCTTGGCCGGGCAGGGTAGCAATCAGCCCCAGCATTTT. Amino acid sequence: CARSLAGQGSNQPQHF.

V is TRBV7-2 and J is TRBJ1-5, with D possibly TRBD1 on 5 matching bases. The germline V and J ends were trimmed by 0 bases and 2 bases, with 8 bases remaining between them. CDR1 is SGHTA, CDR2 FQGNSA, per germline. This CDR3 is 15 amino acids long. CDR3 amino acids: CASSLARGGNQPQHF. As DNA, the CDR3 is TGTGCCAGCAGCTTAGCGAGGGGCGGCAATCAGCCCCAGCATTTT.

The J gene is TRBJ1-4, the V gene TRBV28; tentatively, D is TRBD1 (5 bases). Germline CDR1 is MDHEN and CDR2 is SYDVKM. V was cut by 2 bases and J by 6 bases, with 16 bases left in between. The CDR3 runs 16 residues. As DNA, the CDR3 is TGTGCCAGCAGTTTACAGCCAGGGTTGGTGTATGAAAAACTGTTTTTT. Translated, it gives CASSLQPGLVYEKLFF. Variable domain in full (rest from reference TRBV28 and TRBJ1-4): DVKVTQSSRYLVKRTGEKVFLECVQDMDHENMFWYRQDPGLGLRLIYFSYDVKMKEKGDIPEGYSVSREKKERFSLILESASTNQTSMYLCASSLQPGLVYEKLFFGSGTQLSVL.

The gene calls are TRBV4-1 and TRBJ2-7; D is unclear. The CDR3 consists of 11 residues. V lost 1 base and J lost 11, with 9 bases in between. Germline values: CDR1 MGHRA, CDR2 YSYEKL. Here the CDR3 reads CASSQGYVKYF. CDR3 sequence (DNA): TGCGCCAGCAGCCAAGGGTACGTAAAGTACTTC.

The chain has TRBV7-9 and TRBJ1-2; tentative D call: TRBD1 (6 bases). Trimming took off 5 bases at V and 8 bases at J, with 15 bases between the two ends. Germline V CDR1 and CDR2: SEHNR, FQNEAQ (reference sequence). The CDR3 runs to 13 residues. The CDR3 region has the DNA TGTGCCAGCAGCCCTCAGGGGATGGGCGGCTACACCTTC. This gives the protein CASSPQGMGGYTF.

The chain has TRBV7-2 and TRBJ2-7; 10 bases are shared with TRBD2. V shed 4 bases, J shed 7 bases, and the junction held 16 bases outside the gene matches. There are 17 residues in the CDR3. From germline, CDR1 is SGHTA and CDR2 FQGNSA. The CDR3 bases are TGTGCCAGCAGCTCTGGGTACTCTAGCGGGAGTTTGGGTGAGCAGTACTTC. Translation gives CASSSGYSSGSLGEQYF.

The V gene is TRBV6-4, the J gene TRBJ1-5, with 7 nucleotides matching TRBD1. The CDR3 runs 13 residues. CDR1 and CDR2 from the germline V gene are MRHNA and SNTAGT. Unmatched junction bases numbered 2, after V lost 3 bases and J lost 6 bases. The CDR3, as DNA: TGTGCCAGCAGTGAAGGGGGCGGTCAGCCCCAGCATTTT. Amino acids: CASSEGGGQPQHF.